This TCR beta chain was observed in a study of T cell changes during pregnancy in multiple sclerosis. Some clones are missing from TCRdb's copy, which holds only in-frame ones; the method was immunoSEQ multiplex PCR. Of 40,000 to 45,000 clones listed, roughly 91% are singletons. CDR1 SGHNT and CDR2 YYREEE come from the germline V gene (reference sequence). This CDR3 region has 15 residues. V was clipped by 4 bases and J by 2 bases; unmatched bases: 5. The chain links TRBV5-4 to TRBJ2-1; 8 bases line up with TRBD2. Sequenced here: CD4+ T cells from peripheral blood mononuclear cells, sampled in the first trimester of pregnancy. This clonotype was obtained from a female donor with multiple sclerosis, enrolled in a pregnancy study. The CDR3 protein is CASSRSGKTYNEQFF. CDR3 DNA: TGTGCCAGCAGCCGTAGCGGGAAAACCTACAATGAGCAGTTCTTC.